This entry features one T cell receptor beta chain sequence. Its antigen is as yet unknown. This specimen belongs to a study of cytomegalovirus exposure and HLA in healthy donors. Findings and caveats of the study: A previous analysis found most TCR beta V segments productive roughly 90% or roughly 30% of the time. Cytomegalovirus status was reportedly diagnosed by the classifier with high specificity and sensitivity. Owing to their indistinguishability, certain V segments, notably TRBV6-2 and TRBV6-3, were excluded.

Healthy bone marrow donors supplied every sample. Primers included in the PCR were 60 Vbeta and 13 Jbeta primers. The method was immunoSEQ multiplex PCR; TCRdb's version includes in-frame clones alone and lacks a portion of them. This table has roughly 100,000 clones, 79% appearing once. The germline V gene has CDR1 SEHNR and CDR2 FQNEAQ (reference sequence). The trim removed 3 bases at V and 5 bases at J, leaving 3 bases unmatched. CDR3 length: 15 amino acids. The source of this sequence is a man aged 50 to 59 in good health and CMV-seropositive. This chain connects TRBV7-9 to TRBJ1-4, with 10 bases lining up with TRBD1. The sample taken for sequencing was PBMCs. The CDR3 DNA is TGTGCCAGCAGCTTCGGGACAGGGGTGAATGAAAAACTGTTTTTT. This encodes CASSFGTGVNEKLFF. Together with reference TRBV7-9 and TRBJ1-4, the CDR3 gives the full variable domain: DTGVSQNPRHKITKRGQNVTFRCDPISEHNRLYWYRQTLGQGPEFLTYFQNEAQLEKSRLLSDRFSAERPKGSFSTLEIQRTEQGDSAMYLCASSFGTGVNEKLFFGSGTQLSVL.